This is a list of T cell receptor beta chains from one sample in a study of cytomegalovirus exposure and HLA in healthy donors. Profiled with immunoSEQ multiplex PCR; TCRdb holds only in-frame clones, not every one. The table includes under 200,000 clones, 75% to 90% detected once. Sequenced material: PBMCs. All receptors come from a woman between 18 and 30 years old in good health and CMV-seronegative. The CDR3 runs from the conserved cysteine through the conserved F or W. The D gene is left open where the match is weak. Clone sizes are given selectively: once, few, many, or a class where the clone is expanded.

>16|TRBV7-3|NA|TRBD2|TRBJ2-3
TGTGCCAGCAGCTTAACTCTAGCGGGGGGCACAGATACGCAGTATTTT
CASSLTLAGGTDTQYF
>14|TRBV29-1|NA|TRBD1|TRBJ2-7
TGCAGCGTTGAGGACCCAGGGGGCTCCTACGAGCAGTACTTC
CSVEDPGGSYEQYF
>16|TRBV7-9|NA|NA|TRBJ1-2
TGTGCCAGCAGCTCCTCGACCAGGACAGACAACTATGGCTACACCTTC
CASSSSTRTDNYGYTF
>14|TRBV6-6|NA|NA|TRBJ2-2
TGTGCCAGCACTCAGAGGGGAGGGGGCGGGGAGCTGTTTTTT
CASTQRGGGGELFF
>13|TRBV30|NA|TRBD1|TRBJ2-7
TGTGCCTGGAGTCTAGGACAGGTGAGAGAGCAGTACTTC
CAWSLGQVREQYF
>16|TRBV18|NA|TRBD2|TRBJ2-5
TGTGCCAGCTCACCGGTTTTGCGGGAGATCCAAGAGACCCAGTACTTC
CASSPVLREIQETQYF
>14|TRBV6-6|NA|NA|TRBJ1-2
TGTGCCAGCAGTTCACAGGAAGCTAACTATGGCTACACCTTC
CASSSQEANYGYTF
>13|TRBV6-5|NA|TRBD1|TRBJ1-2
TGTGCCAGCAGTGGATACAGGGGTAACGGCTACACCTTC
CASSGYRGNGYTF
>15|TRBV5-1|NA|NA|TRBJ2-2
TGCGCCAGCAGCTCGTGGAGCGCGAACACCGGGGAGCTGTTTTTT
CASSSWSANTGELFF
>14|TRBV12-2|NA|NA|TRBJ1-1
TGTGCAAGTCCCAATACCCACCGGGGGGCCGGGGCTTTCTTT
CASPNTHRGAGAFF
>15|TRBV7-9|medium-sized|NA|TRBJ2-3
TGTGCCAGCAGCTCCACAGGGCGCAGCACAGATACGCAGTATTTT
CASSSTGRSTDTQYF
>14|TRBV28|NA|NA|TRBJ1-4
TGTGCCAGCAGTTTAATACGAGCGGCCGAAAAACTGTTTTTT
CASSLIRAAEKLFF
>15|TRBV2|NA|NA|TRBJ1-2
TGTGCCAGCAGCGAGCCCCTAGCGGGGAGAAGTGGCTACACCTTC
CASSEPLAGRSGYTF
>12|TRBV19|NA|NA|TRBJ1-2
TGTGCCAGTAGTGAGAGACAGACTGGCTACACCTTC
CASSERQTGYTF
>16|TRBV9|NA|NA|TRBJ2-3
TGTGCCAGCAGCGTAGGCCCGACGCGGAGCACAGATACGCAGTATTTT
CASSVGPTRSTDTQYF
>13|TRBV4-3|NA|NA|TRBJ2-7
TGCGCCAGCAGCCAAGACAGGGCCTACGAGCAGTACTTC
CASSQDRAYEQYF
>16|TRBV5-1|NA|NA|TRBJ2-1
TGCGCCAGCAGCTTGCGGCCCACCCGGGACTACAATGAGCAGTTCTTC
CASSLRPTRDYNEQFF
>13|TRBV18|NA|TRBD1|TRBJ1-1
TGTGCCAGCTCAACAGGGGTGAACACTGAAGCTTTCTTT
CASSTGVNTEAFF
>15|TRBV7-2|NA|NA|TRBJ2-1
TGTGCCATCATTCATCGGGAGAGCTCCTACAATGAGCAGTTCTTC
CAIIHRESSYNEQFF
>13|TRBV19|NA|NA|TRBJ1-1
TGTGCCAGTATAGGGGAATACGGCACTGAAGCTTTCTTT
CASIGEYGTEAFF
>16|TRBV5-4|few|TRBD2|TRBJ2-7
TGTGCCAGCAGCCGGGGGGGGACCGGAAATACCTACGAGCAGTACTTC
CASSRGGTGNTYEQYF
>15|TRBV4-3|NA|NA|TRBJ1-2
TGCGCCAGCAGCCAAGATGGAGGCACGAACTATGGCTACACCTTC
CASSQDGGTNYGYTF
>13|TRBV5-6|NA|NA|TRBJ2-3
TGTGCCAGCAGCTTGCAGAGCACAGATACGCAGTATTTT
CASSLQSTDTQYF
>16|TRBV6-1|NA|NA|TRBJ2-2
TGTGCCAGCAGTGAATGGGCCAATGACCAGTCCGGGGAGCTGTTTTTT
CASSEWANDQSGELFF
>12|TRBV5-1|few|TRBD1|TRBJ1-3
TGCGCCAGCAGCTCCGCCGGGACAGGGCGTACTTTT
CASSSAGTGRTF
>15|TRBV7-2|NA|NA|TRBJ2-3
TGTGCCAGCAGCTTAGCGTGGCTAGCGACAGATACGCAGTATTTT
CASSLAWLATDTQYF
>17|TRBV25-1|NA|TRBD2|TRBJ2-5
TGTGCCAGCAGTGAAGAACTGACTAGCGGGGCTGGAGAGACCCAGTACTTC
CASSEELTSGAGETQYF
>16|TRBV5-6|NA|NA|TRBJ1-6
TGTGCCAGCAGCTTGGGAGGGCCCACTTCTAATTCACCCCTCCACTTT
CASSLGGPTSNSPLHF
>13|TRBV6-1|NA|TRBD1|TRBJ2-1
TGTGCCAGCAGTGCACAGGGGGCTGGGGAGCAGTTCTTC
CASSAQGAGEQFF
>11|TRBV7-2|NA|NA|TRBJ2-7
TGTGCCAGCAGCTTAGTATACGAGCAGTACTTC
CASSLVYEQYF
>14|TRBV19|NA|NA|TRBJ2-7
TGTGCCAGTAGTGGAGGGACTTCCCCCTACGAGCAGTACTTC
CASSGGTSPYEQYF
>14|TRBV7-2|NA|NA|TRBJ2-3
TGTGCCAGCAGCCGTGGGGGGAGCACAGATACGCAGTATTTT
CASSRGGSTDTQYF
>14|TRBV5-4|NA|TRBD1|TRBJ2-7
TGTGCCAGCAGCTCCCGGGACAGGGGTCACGAGCAGTACTTC
CASSSRDRGHEQYF
>16|TRBV9|NA|NA|TRBJ1-2
TGTGCCAGCAGCGAAATGAACAGGGCGTACGATTATGGCTACACCTTC
CASSEMNRAYDYGYTF